The next 3 T cell receptor beta chains were all read from a single sample in a study of cytomegalovirus exposure and HLA in healthy donors. Use of 60 Vbeta and 13 Jbeta primers characterized the PCR. Clones were read by immunoSEQ multiplex PCR, and TCRdb kept only the in-frame ones, dropping some. The data hold roughly 130,000 clones, with about 74% observed a single time. Sample: PBMCs. All receptors come from a woman aged 50 to 65 in good health and CMV-seropositive.

V usage is TRBV6-1 and J usage is TRBJ2-3, with 15 bases that match TRBD2. The CDR3 totals 17 residues. J gave up 3 bases and V 1 base, and 2 bases lay outside the gene matches. Germline CDR1 is MNHNS and CDR2 is SASEGT. CDR3 bases: TGTGCCAGCAGTGAAGGGACTAGCGGGGGGGCAACAGATACGCAGTATTTT. Amino acids: CASSEGTSGGATDTQYF.

In its sample, this clone was seen a few times. The chain has TRBV7-8 and TRBJ2-6, with D tentatively TRBD2 (6 bases). Germline V gene data show CDR1 as SGHVS and CDR2 as FQNEAQ. CDR3 length: 15 amino acids. The V end lost 4 bases, the J end lost 0 bases, and 7 bases lay between the germline ends. The CDR3 spells CASSWGVSGANVLTF. The CDR3 nucleotides are TGTGCCAGCAGCTGGGGGGTCTCTGGGGCCAACGTCCTGACTTTC.

The chain recombines TRBV7-9 with TRBJ1-2; D not certain. The germline V and J ends were trimmed by 1 base and 8 bases, with 11 bases remaining between them. There are 13 residues in the CDR3. Germline CDR1 and CDR2: SEHNR and FQNEAQ (reference sequence). The DNA of the CDR3 is TGTGCCAGCAGCTTAGGTTTCTTGCGCGGCTACACCTTC. It yields the protein CASSLGFLRGYTF.